This T cell receptor (beta chain) was obtained from a study of post-analysis software for immune sequencing data. For the study at large: The patients showed relapsing-remitting, secondary progressive and progressive-relapsing multiple sclerosis courses. General observations from the study: Compared with controls, patients had more of five TRBV segments, including TRBV5-6, TRBV5-1 and TRBV20-1. Diversity measured as normalized Chao1 was significantly lower in multiple sclerosis patients than in controls.

As to this clonotype: The target antigen is unknown.

Tagging with unique molecular identifiers was a feature of the TCR beta cDNA libraries. A population of roughly 0.85 to 10 million T cells gave rise to around 530,000 cDNA molecules. TCRdb processed the PCR reads anew with MiXCR; each CDR3 protein has one entry. The repertoire consists of around 700,000 distinct CDR3 sequences, with about 60% occurring once and the leading ten covering around 10%. The CDR3 is made up of 13 amino acids. The germline gives CDR1 SQVTM, CDR2 ANQGSEA. V dropped 2 bases and J dropped 2 bases, with 9 bases sitting between them. The source of this sequence is a girl aged 2 to 10 with multiple sclerosis. This chain links TRBV29-1 with TRBJ2-5, with D possibly TRBD1 on 6 matching bases. Material for sequencing was blood. CDR3 amino acids: CSVERTEQETQYF. The CDR3 nucleotides are TGCAGCGTTGAACGGACAGAACAAGAGACCCAGTACTTC.